One sample yielded the 23 T cell receptor beta chains listed below, sequenced in a study of identical twins. Each CDR3 protein gets one entry after TCRdb re-called the 5' RACE reads with MiXCR. The sample gives hundreds of thousands of distinct CDR3 sequences, 6.5% to 9% of which show up once; about 5.6% is in the top ten. This same sample was also taken into another study, of yellow fever vaccine responses in identical twins.

The sequenced material came from CD8+ T cells sorted from blood. Receptors were obtained from a woman aged 18-29 years in good health.

The chain is built from TRBV3-1 and TRBJ2-7; D may be TRBD1 or TRBD2 (6 bases each). The germline gives CDR1 LGHDT, CDR2 YNNKEL (reference sequence). V lost 0 bases, J lost 4 bases, and 10 bases lay in between. The CDR3 is 14 residues long. The CDR3 nucleotides read TGTGCCAGCAGCCAAGAGGGAGGACAGTACGAGCAGTACGTC. Its protein is CASSQEGGQYEQYV.

V is TRBV11-2 and J is TRBJ2-5; D unclear. The CDR3 extends over 17 amino acids. CDR1 is SGHAT, CDR2 FQNNGV, per germline. Trimming stripped 0 bases from V and 5 bases from J, with 19 bases between. The CDR3 DNA sequence: TGTGCCAGCAGCTTAGAACGGGTCAACAGAATCGTCGAGACCCAGTACTTC. Its translation is CASSLERVNRIVETQYF.

This chain uses TRBV4-2 with TRBJ2-3; TRBD2 matches at 9 bases. V was pared by 3 bases and J by 0 bases, with 7 bases of the junction left unmatched. Per germline, CDR1 LGHNA and CDR2 YNFKEQ. This CDR3 is built from 17 residues. CDR3 DNA sequence: TGTGCCAGCAGCCAGGAGCAAACTAGCGGGAGCACAGATACGCAGTATTTT. Protein: CASSQEQTSGSTDTQYF.

This clonotype was observed a few times. The chain links TRBV9 to TRBJ2-7, with D perhaps being TRBD1 or TRBD2 (5 bases each). CDR1 and CDR2 (germline): SGDLS, YYNGEE. The CDR3 totals 14 residues. Trimming shortened V by 3 bases and J by 0 bases, and 10 bases separated the two germline ends. In DNA form, the CDR3 reads TGTGCCAGCAGCGCCTGGGACGGCTCCTACGAGCAGTACTTC. It is translated as CASSAWDGSYEQYF.

The rearrangement links TRBV15 to TRBJ2-1, with D perhaps TRBD2 (5 bases). Germline CDR1 reads LNHNV; CDR2 reads YYDKDF (reference sequence). This CDR3 spans 15 amino acids. The V gene lost 3 bases and the J gene lost 1 base, with 10 bases spanning the gap. Here the CDR3 DNA reads TGTGCCACCAGCAGGGAGGACTCTTCCTACAATGAGCAGTTCTTC. It yields the protein CATSREDSSYNEQFF.

The V gene is TRBV29-1, the J gene TRBJ1-5; TRBD1 matches 7 bases. The germline V gene encodes CDR1 SQVTM and CDR2 ANQGSEA. This CDR3 contains 14 residues. The V and J ends lost 5 bases and 4 bases, in that order; junction bases with no gene match: 8. The CDR3 DNA reads TGCAGCGTTACGACAGGGTCCGGGAATCAGCCCCAGCATTTT. Translating gives CSVTTGSGNQPQHF.

This clonotype has a handful of counts. V is TRBV14 and J is TRBJ2-1, with TRBD1 identical over 9 bases. This CDR3 has 13 residues. The ends lost 8 bases at V and 8 bases at J; junction bases unmatched: 7. The germline CDR1 and CDR2 sequences are SGHDN and FVKESK. This chain's CDR3 is CASRDRVWDEQFF. CDR3 DNA: TGTGCCAGCCGGGACAGGGTTTGGGATGAGCAGTTCTTC.

V gene TRBV3-1 combines with J gene TRBJ2-1, with a weak D call TRBD2 (6 bases). This CDR3 spans 15 amino acids. V was shortened by 4 bases and J by 7 bases, with 17 bases between the two germline ends. CDR1 is LGHDT, CDR2 YNNKEL, per germline (reference sequence). The DNA of the CDR3 is TGTGCCAGCAGCCTGTTACGGGGGAGCATGAATGAGCAGTTCTTC. Protein sequence: CASSLLRGSMNEQFF.

The chain links TRBV11-3 to TRBJ2-7; D possibly uses TRBD1 or TRBD2 (6 bases each). Looked up from germline, CDR1 is SGHNT and CDR2 is YENEEA. The CDR3 length is 13 residues. The V end was cut by 4 bases, the J end by 6 bases, with 13 bases between. CDR3 protein: CASSSNREVEQYF. The CDR3 nucleotides are TGTGCCAGCAGCTCCAACAGGGAGGTCGAGCAGTACTTC.

This clonotype was seen only a few times. The chain has TRBV12-5 and TRBJ2-7, with TRBD2 identical over 12 bases. CDR3 size: 16 residues. Germline CDR1 LGHNT, CDR2 FRNRAP. V dropped 1 base and J dropped 1; count of bases not matched to a gene: 2. CDR3 sequence: CASGLDTSGGSYEQYF. CDR3 sequence (DNA): TGTGCTAGTGGTTTGGATACTAGCGGGGGGTCCTACGAGCAGTACTTC.

The chain employs TRBV7-8 and TRBJ2-7, with D uncertain. CDR3 length equals 13 residues. Germline V gives CDR1 SGHVS, CDR2 FQNEAQ. Deletions cut 1 base from V and 3 bases from J, with 7 bases between. The CDR3 spells CASSLELNYEQYF. In nucleotides, the CDR3 is TGTGCCAGCAGCTTAGAGTTAAACTACGAGCAGTACTTC.

V and J are TRBV20-1 and TRBJ1-2; possible D gene TRBD1, 5 bases. Trimming took 8 bases from V and 6 from J, leaving 13 bases between them. The CDR3 totals 11 residues. Germline lookup yields CDR1 DFQATT and CDR2 SNEGSKA (reference sequence). The CDR3 loop is CSTLSRDGYTF. The CDR3 region has the DNA TGCAGTACCCTATCCAGGGATGGCTACACCTTC.

V usage is TRBV7-6 and J usage is TRBJ2-7, with 8 bases lining up with TRBD1. The germline CDR1 and CDR2 sequences are SGHVS and FNYEAQ. The CDR3 contains 12 residues. Trimming removed 0 bases from V and 12 bases from J; junction bases left unmatched: 4. This chain's CDR3 is CASSLALRGLYF. The CDR3 DNA follows: TGTGCCAGCAGCTTAGCGCTCAGGGGGCTGTACTTC.

This clonotype was observed many times. The V call is TRBV10-3, the J call TRBJ2-5, with 7 bases lining up with TRBD2. This CDR3 has 21 residues. CDR1 is ENHRY, CDR2 SYGVKD, per germline. Trimming removed 1 base from V and 4 bases from J; junction bases left unmatched: 24. Here the CDR3 reads CAISEWPKGRETQPGGETQYF. The CDR3 nucleotides read TGTGCCATCAGTGAGTGGCCCAAGGGGCGGGAGACACAACCCGGAGGAGAGACCCAGTACTTC.

This clonotype was seen more than once but under ten times. The V and J genes are TRBV6-2 or TRBV6-3 and TRBJ2-1; D possibly corresponds to TRBD1 (5 bases). The germline gives CDR1 MNHEY, CDR2 SVGEGT. V lost 10 bases, J lost 6 bases, and 19 bases lay in between. CDR3 length equals 14 residues. CDR3 DNA: TGTGCCACCCTCAGGGCCGTCTTCATCAATGAGCAGTTCTTC. This sequence encodes CATLRAVFINEQFF.

This clonotype has ten or more counts. This chain joins TRBV4-1 and TRBJ1-6, with no clear D. V was clipped by 1 base and J by 7 bases, with 8 bases between them. CDR3 length: 14 amino acids. Germline CDR1 MGHRA, CDR2 YSYEKL. DNA of the CDR3: TGCGCCAGCAGCCAAGCAGAGATGAATTCACCCCTCCACTTT. Its protein product is CASSQAEMNSPLHF.

This clonotype was detected many times. The genes are TRBV6-6 and TRBJ2-1; D might be TRBD2 (5 bases). Germline CDR1 MNHNY, CDR2 SVGAGI (reference sequence). The CDR3 runs 13 residues. V was trimmed by 6 bases and J by 7 bases, leaving 13 bases between them. The CDR3 here is CASSLEDYNEQFF. The CDR3 nucleotides are TGTGCCAGCAGCCTAGAAGACTATAATGAGCAGTTCTTC.

There are many counts of this clonotype. The genes are TRBV27 and TRBJ2-7; 15 nucleotides line up with TRBD2. The CDR3 covers 17 residues. J gave up 5 bases and V 8 bases, and 13 bases lay outside the gene matches. Germline assignment: CDR1 MNHEY and CDR2 SMNVEV (reference sequence). The CDR3 protein is CASATWTSGRANDEQYF. The CDR3 nucleotides are TGTGCCAGCGCTACTTGGACTAGCGGGAGGGCCAATGACGAGCAGTACTTC.

This clonotype was seen ten or more times. The V gene is TRBV7-2, the J gene TRBJ2-3; 13 bases are a match to TRBD2. Germline V gene lookup returns CDR1 SGHTA and CDR2 FQGNSA. The CDR3 sequence is 16 residues long. The V and J ends lost 3 bases and 4 bases, in that order; junction bases with no gene match: 4. The CDR3 bases are TGTGCCAGCAGCTTGGGACTAGCGGGACGGTCAGATACGCAGTATTTT. Translation gives CASSLGLAGRSDTQYF.

This clonotype has at least ten counts. The rearrangement joins TRBV29-1 to TRBJ2-1; 13 bases line up with TRBD2. The germline gives CDR1 SQVTM, CDR2 ANQGSEA. This CDR3 has 16 residues. V lost 1 base to trimming and J lost 10 bases; unmatched junction nucleotides: 10. The CDR3 is CSVEARTSGRVEEQFF. The DNA for the CDR3 is TGCAGCGTTGAAGCCCGAACTAGCGGGAGGGTTGAGGAGCAGTTCTTC.

The J gene is TRBJ2-3, the V gene TRBV27; possibly TRBD2 for D (5 bases). CDR3 length: 15 residues. CDR1 is MNHEY, CDR2 SMNVEV, per germline (reference sequence). V shed 2 bases and J shed 1 base, with 10 bases lying between them. Here the CDR3 DNA reads TGTGCCAGCAGTTTACTAACACTAGGCACAGATACGCAGTATTTT. Its protein product is CASSLLTLGTDTQYF.

This clonotype has ten or more counts. J is TRBJ2-7 and V is TRBV28; D uncertain. CDR1 is MDHEN, CDR2 SYDVKM, per germline. The CDR3 spans 12 residues. Deletions cut 1 base from V and 7 bases from J, with 8 bases between. CDR3 amino acids: CASSLFGREQYF. In nucleotides, the CDR3 is TGTGCCAGCAGTTTATTTGGACGGGAGCAGTACTTC.

This clonotype was seen a handful of times. The chain links TRBV5-5 to TRBJ2-3; D gene unclear. The CDR3 has 14 amino acids. The ends were cut back, 0 bases at V and 2 bases at J, with 7 bases in the middle. Germline assignment: CDR1 SGHKS and CDR2 YYEKEE (reference sequence). The CDR3 nucleotides read TGTGCCAGCAGCTTGGTTGTAGTCACAGATACGCAGTATTTT. Its protein product is CASSLVVVTDTQYF.